These 20 T cell receptor beta chains came from one sample sequenced in a study of T cell responses to AZD1222 COVID-19 vaccine. Using immunoSEQ multiplex PCR, the repertoire was profiled, and TCRdb retains in-frame clones only, with some absent. The table shows 150,000 to 200,000 clones, with about 90% occurring only once. The sample in question was peripheral blood, obtained on day 0 of AZD1222 vaccination. The receptors derive from an adult in good health.

J is TRBJ2-1 and V is TRBV6-5; perhaps TRBD1 as D (5 bases). This CDR3 region has 12 residues. Germline V gives CDR1 MNHEY, CDR2 SVGAGI. Trimming took 10 bases from V and 2 from J, leaving 9 bases between them. CDR3 region: CANADTYNEQFF. In DNA form, the CDR3 reads TGTGCCAACGCGGACACCTACAATGAGCAGTTCTTC.

This clone has only one observation. The rearrangement joins TRBV6-5 to TRBJ2-7; no firm D call. The CDR3 totals 11 residues. Trimming pared 6 bases from V and 3 bases from J, leaving 6 bases between. CDR1 is MNHEY, CDR2 SVGAGI, per germline. CDR3 DNA sequence: TGTGCCAGCAGGGGGAACTACGAGCAGTACTTC. Its translation is CASRGNYEQYF.

This clone was seen a handful of times. The chain is built from TRBV2 and TRBJ1-1; a weak D match, TRBD1 (5 bases). The CDR3 runs to 15 residues. Germline CDR1 SNHLY, CDR2 FYNNEI. The ends were cut back, 6 bases at V and 1 base at J, with 15 bases in the middle. The chain's CDR3 is CASSLQATRNTEAFF. The DNA of the CDR3 is TGTGCCAGCAGCTTACAGGCGACTCGGAACACTGAAGCTTTCTTT. Drawing the rest from reference TRBV2 and TRBJ1-1, the complete variable domain is EPEVTQTPSHQVTQMGQEVILRCVPISNHLYFYWYRQILGQKVEFLVSFYNNEISEKSEIFDDQFSVERPDGSNFTLKIRSTKLEDSAMYFCASSLQATRNTEAFFGQGTRLTVV.

J is TRBJ1-2 and V is TRBV5-1, with a possible D match to TRBD1 (6 bases). CDR3 length equals 15 residues. Germline V lookup: CDR1 SGHRS, CDR2 YFSETQ. V lost 7 bases, J lost 5 bases, and 21 bases lay in between. The CDR3 region has the DNA TGCGCCAGCCGGCTCGGGATGGGGGCTCAATATGGCTACACCTTC. Its protein product is CASRLGMGAQYGYTF.

The rearrangement joins TRBV6-1 to TRBJ2-1, with D tentatively TRBD1 (5 bases). The CDR3 extends over 15 amino acids. From germline, CDR1 is MNHNS and CDR2 SASEGT. V was clipped by 5 bases and J by 0 bases, with 11 bases between them. The CDR3 DNA follows: TGTGCCAGCAGTAACAGGAAAAGCTCCTACAATGAGCAGTTCTTC. Its translation is CASSNRKSSYNEQFF.

The chain joins TRBV19 to TRBJ2-1, with TRBD2 matching over 16 bases. Looked up from germline, CDR1 is LNHDA and CDR2 is SQIVND (reference sequence). The CDR3 has 19 amino acids. V was pared by 6 bases and J by 3 bases, with 11 bases of the junction left unmatched. The CDR3 loop is CASRGTGLAGGRNYNEQFF. The DNA of the CDR3 is TGTGCCAGTAGGGGTACGGGACTAGCGGGAGGGCGGAACTACAATGAGCAGTTCTTC.

The chain carries TRBV19 and TRBJ1-1, with 8 bases matching TRBD1. The germline V gene encodes CDR1 LNHDA and CDR2 SQIVND (reference sequence). The CDR3 is made up of 16 amino acids. J was trimmed by 3 bases and V by 6 bases; bases with no gene match: 12. The CDR3 loop reads CASRTYSGGRDTEAFF. In DNA form, the CDR3 reads TGTGCCAGTAGAACCTACTCAGGGGGCCGGGACACTGAAGCTTTCTTT.

The V and J genes are TRBV4-1 and TRBJ2-1, with 8 bases aligning to TRBD2. Germline CDR1 and CDR2: MGHRA and YSYEKL. This CDR3 has 16 residues. The ends lost 3 bases at V and 2 bases at J; junction bases unmatched: 6. CDR3 sequence (DNA): TGCGCCAGCAGCCACAGGACTAGCTGGCCCTACAATGAGCAGTTCTTC. Amino acids: CASSHRTSWPYNEQFF.

The V gene is TRBV2, the J gene TRBJ2-7; 8 positions match TRBD2. V was clipped by 6 bases and J by 0 bases; unmatched bases: 10. Per germline, CDR1 SNHLY and CDR2 FYNNEI. The CDR3 runs to 16 residues. CDR3 DNA: TGTGCCAGCAGCCCAATTGGAGCGGGAGACTCCTACGAGCAGTACTTC. Its translation: CASSPIGAGDSYEQYF.

The rearrangement uses TRBV14 and TRBJ2-5, with 11 bases aligning to TRBD2. Germline CDR1 SGHDN, CDR2 FVKESK. This CDR3 region has 16 residues. V was pared by 3 bases and J by 9 bases, with 12 bases of the junction left unmatched. For the CDR3, the DNA is TGTGCCAGCAGCCAGGAGTTGTCTAGCGGGAGGCGCGCCCAGTACTTC. It translates to CASSQELSSGRRAQYF.

The chain couples TRBV12-5 to TRBJ2-4, with D perhaps TRBD2 (7 bases). This CDR3 comprises 13 residues. CDR1 LGHNT and CDR2 FRNRAP come from the germline V gene. V was cut by 7 bases and J by 7 bases, with 14 bases left in between. CDR3 protein: CASAMGGANIQYF. The CDR3 DNA is TGTGCTAGTGCCATGGGGGGGGCGAACATTCAGTACTTC.

The rearrangement links TRBV30 to TRBJ1-1; D possibly corresponds to TRBD1 (6 bases). The CDR3 sequence is 11 residues long. Per the germline V gene, CDR1 is GTSNPN and CDR2 is SVGIG (reference sequence). V lost 3 bases to trimming and J lost 7 bases, with 9 bases between them. The CDR3: CAWRGGFEAFF. In nucleotides, the CDR3 is TGTGCCTGGAGAGGGGGGTTTGAAGCTTTCTTT.

The chain combines TRBV2 with TRBJ1-3; D is unresolved. Between the trimmed V and J ends, which lost 2 bases and 0 bases, there was a span of 8 bases. In germline, CDR1 is SNHLY, CDR2 FYNNEI. The CDR3 has 15 amino acids. CDR3 amino acids: CASSETGFSGNTIYF. The CDR3 bases are TGTGCCAGCAGTGAAACGGGCTTCTCTGGAAACACCATATATTTT.

V and J are TRBV5-6 and TRBJ2-7; TRBD1 matches 9 bases. V lost 4 bases and J lost 6; bases outside the gene matches: 8. The germline CDR1 and CDR2 sequences are SGHDT and YYEEEE. This CDR3 is 14 amino acids long. For the CDR3, the DNA is TGTGCCAGCAGCACTGGGACAGGGAGAACCGAGCAGTACTTC. Protein: CASSTGTGRTEQYF.

The rearrangement joins TRBV29-1 to TRBJ1-2, with 11 bases aligning to TRBD1. The V gene end was trimmed by 5 bases and the J gene end by 7 bases; junction bases not matched to a gene: 15. CDR3 length: 16 residues. CDR1 is SQVTM and CDR2 is ANQGSEA in the germline V gene. The CDR3: CSVWTHTGTGGSGYTF. As DNA, the CDR3 is TGCAGCGTTTGGACGCATACCGGGACAGGGGGAAGTGGCTACACCTTC.

The chain employs TRBV7-2 and TRBJ2-3; D gene unclear. V lost 1 base to trimming and J lost 4 bases, with 6 bases between them. Germline CDR1 SGHTA, CDR2 FQGNSA. The length of the CDR3 is 13 residues. The CDR3: CASSLGSPDTQYF. The CDR3 bases are TGTGCCAGCAGCTTAGGGTCGCCAGATACGCAGTATTTT.

This clone was detected only once. The genes are TRBV7-9 and TRBJ2-1, with D possibly TRBD2 on 6 matching bases. The CDR3 sequence is 15 residues long. Germline V gene data show CDR1 as SEHNR and CDR2 as FQNEAQ (reference sequence). V was clipped by 3 bases and J by 8 bases, with 17 bases between them. CDR3 sequence (DNA): TGTGCCAGCAGCTTTCTAGCGTTCCGAGCCCATGAGCAGTTCTTC. This codes for CASSFLAFRAHEQFF.

Only a few counts were recorded for this clone. The CDR3 spells CASSQPSGSFGEQFF. The DNA of the CDR3 is TGTGCCAGCAGCCAACCTAGCGGGAGTTTTGGTGAGCAGTTCTTC. The rearrangement joins TRBV14 to TRBJ2-1; 10 bases are shared with TRBD2. The V gene's germline CDR1 is SGHDN and CDR2 FVKESK. V shed 2 bases, J shed 9 bases, and the junction held 7 bases outside the gene matches. CDR3 length: 15 amino acids.

This chain connects TRBV6-5 to TRBJ2-1; the D gene is possibly TRBD2 (6 bases). This CDR3 region has 13 residues. V was pared by 8 bases and J by 1 base, with 9 bases between. Germline V CDR1 and CDR2: MNHEY, SVGAGI. The CDR3 spells CASGGLSYNEQFF. The CDR3 coding sequence is TGTGCCAGCGGGGGACTTTCCTACAATGAGCAGTTCTTC.

The chain is built from TRBV5-1 and TRBJ2-1; D is possibly TRBD2 (6 bases). V was trimmed by 4 bases and J by 4 bases, leaving 18 bases between them. Germline CDR1 reads SGHRS; CDR2 reads YFSETQ. CDR3 length: 16 residues. In nucleotides, the CDR3 is TGCGCCAGCAGCGGACCCCGGGACTGGGTATACAATGAGCAGTTCTTC. Translation: CASSGPRDWVYNEQFF.